This TCR beta chain derives from a study of blood T cell repertoires in COVID-19. Study at large: Material from acute and convalescent COVID-19 was sourced from the United States, Italy and Spain.

This CDR3 contains 16 residues. Germline V gene data show CDR1 as SGHRS and CDR2 as YFSETQ. V was cut by 7 bases and J by 5 bases, with 24 bases left in between. This table comes from immunoSEQ multiplex PCR, and its TCRdb copy is limited to in-frame clones, with some not included. The table has 98,000 or so clones, 80% to 90% seen once. Sequences were obtained from peripheral blood. The receptor was isolated from a man between 60 and 75 years old with acute or convalescent COVID-19. This sequence joins TRBV5-1 and TRBJ2-5; D is perhaps TRBD2 (7 bases). The CDR3 sequence is CASYETRRGGGETQYF. CDR3 nucleotide sequence: TGCGCCAGCTACGAAACCCGGAGGGGGGGTGGGGAGACCCAGTACTTC.